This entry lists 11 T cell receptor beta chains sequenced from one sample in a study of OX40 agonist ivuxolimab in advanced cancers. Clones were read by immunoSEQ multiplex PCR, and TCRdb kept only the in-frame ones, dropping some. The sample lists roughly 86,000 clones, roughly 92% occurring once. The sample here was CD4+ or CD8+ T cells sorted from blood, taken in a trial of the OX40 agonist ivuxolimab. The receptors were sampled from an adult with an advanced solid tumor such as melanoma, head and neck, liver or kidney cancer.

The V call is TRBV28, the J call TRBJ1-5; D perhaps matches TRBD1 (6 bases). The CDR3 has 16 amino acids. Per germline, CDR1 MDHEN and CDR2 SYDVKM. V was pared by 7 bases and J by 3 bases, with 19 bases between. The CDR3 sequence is CASTRWSGQLNQPQHF. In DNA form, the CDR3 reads TGTGCCAGCACCAGGTGGTCGGGACAACTCAATCAGCCCCAGCATTTT.

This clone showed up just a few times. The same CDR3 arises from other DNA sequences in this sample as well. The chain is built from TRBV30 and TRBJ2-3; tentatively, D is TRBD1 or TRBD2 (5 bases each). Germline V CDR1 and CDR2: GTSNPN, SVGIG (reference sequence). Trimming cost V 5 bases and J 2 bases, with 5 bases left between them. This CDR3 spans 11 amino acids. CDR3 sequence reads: CAWGTTDTQYF. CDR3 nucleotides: TGTGCCTGGGGGACCACAGATACGCAGTATTTT.

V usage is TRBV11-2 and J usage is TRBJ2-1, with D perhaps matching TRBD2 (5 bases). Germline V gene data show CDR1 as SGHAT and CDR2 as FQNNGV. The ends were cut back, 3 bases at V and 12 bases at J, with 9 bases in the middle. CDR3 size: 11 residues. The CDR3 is CASSFSEVQFF. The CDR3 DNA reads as TGTGCCAGCAGCTTTTCGGAGGTGCAGTTCTTC.

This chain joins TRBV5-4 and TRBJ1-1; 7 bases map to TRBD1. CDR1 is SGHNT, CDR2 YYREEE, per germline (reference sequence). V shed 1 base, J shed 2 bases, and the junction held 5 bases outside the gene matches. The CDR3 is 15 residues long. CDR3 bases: TGTGCCAGCAGCTTGAAGGGGGCGCTTAACACTGAAGCTTTCTTT. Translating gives CASSLKGALNTEAFF.

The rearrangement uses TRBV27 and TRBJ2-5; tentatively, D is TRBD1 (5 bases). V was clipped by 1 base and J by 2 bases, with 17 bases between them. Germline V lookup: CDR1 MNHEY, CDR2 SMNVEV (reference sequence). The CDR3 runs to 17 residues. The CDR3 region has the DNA TGTGCCAGCAGTTTATACCGGGCAGGGTTAGGTCAAGAGACCCAGTACTTC. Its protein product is CASSLYRAGLGQETQYF.

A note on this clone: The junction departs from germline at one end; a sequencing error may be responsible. The CDR3 loop is CASSPGLSSADTLRAF. Written as DNA, the CDR3 is TGTGCCAGCTCCCCGGGATTATCGTCGGCGGATACCCTTCGGGCCTTC. The chain recombines TRBV18 with TRBJ1-2; D remains unclear. CDR3 length: 16 amino acids. Per germline, CDR1 KGHSH and CDR2 LQKENI.

The CDR3 bases are TGTGCCAGCAGTTACCCCGGGACACTGGGTAGACATTTT. Its protein product is CASSYPGTLGRHF. The rearrangement joins TRBV28 to TRBJ1-5; the D gene is possibly TRBD1 (6 bases). Germline V lookup: CDR1 MDHEN, CDR2 SYDVKM. The CDR3 runs 13 residues. Trimming left V 4 bases short and J 16 bases short, with 20 bases between.

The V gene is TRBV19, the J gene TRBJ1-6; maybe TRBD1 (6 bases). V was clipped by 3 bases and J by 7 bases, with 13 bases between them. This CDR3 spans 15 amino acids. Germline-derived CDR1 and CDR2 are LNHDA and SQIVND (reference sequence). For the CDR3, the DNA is TGTGCCAGTAGTATTTCACAGGGCACAAATTCACCCCTCCACTTT. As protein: CASSISQGTNSPLHF.

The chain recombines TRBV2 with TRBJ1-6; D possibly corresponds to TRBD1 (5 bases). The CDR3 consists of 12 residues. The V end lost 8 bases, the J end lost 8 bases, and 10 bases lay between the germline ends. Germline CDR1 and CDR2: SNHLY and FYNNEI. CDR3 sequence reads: CASGGTYSPLHF. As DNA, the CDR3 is TGTGCCAGCGGGGGGACTTATTCACCCCTCCACTTT.

In nucleotides, the CDR3 is TGTGCCAGCTCACCAAGTTCCGGTACTAACTATGGCTACACCTTC. Its protein product is CASSPSSGTNYGYTF. The chain combines TRBV18 with TRBJ1-2; D gene unclear. The ends were cut back, 2 bases at V and 0 bases at J, with 10 bases in the middle. CDR3 length: 15 amino acids. CDR1 is KGHSH and CDR2 is LQKENI in the germline V gene.

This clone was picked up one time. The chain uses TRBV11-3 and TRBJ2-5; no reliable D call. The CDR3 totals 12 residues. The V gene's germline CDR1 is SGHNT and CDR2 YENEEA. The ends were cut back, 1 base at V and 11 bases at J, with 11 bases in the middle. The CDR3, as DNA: TGTGCCAGCAGCTTAGGGGTTGGAGAGCAGTACTTC. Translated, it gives CASSLGVGEQYF.